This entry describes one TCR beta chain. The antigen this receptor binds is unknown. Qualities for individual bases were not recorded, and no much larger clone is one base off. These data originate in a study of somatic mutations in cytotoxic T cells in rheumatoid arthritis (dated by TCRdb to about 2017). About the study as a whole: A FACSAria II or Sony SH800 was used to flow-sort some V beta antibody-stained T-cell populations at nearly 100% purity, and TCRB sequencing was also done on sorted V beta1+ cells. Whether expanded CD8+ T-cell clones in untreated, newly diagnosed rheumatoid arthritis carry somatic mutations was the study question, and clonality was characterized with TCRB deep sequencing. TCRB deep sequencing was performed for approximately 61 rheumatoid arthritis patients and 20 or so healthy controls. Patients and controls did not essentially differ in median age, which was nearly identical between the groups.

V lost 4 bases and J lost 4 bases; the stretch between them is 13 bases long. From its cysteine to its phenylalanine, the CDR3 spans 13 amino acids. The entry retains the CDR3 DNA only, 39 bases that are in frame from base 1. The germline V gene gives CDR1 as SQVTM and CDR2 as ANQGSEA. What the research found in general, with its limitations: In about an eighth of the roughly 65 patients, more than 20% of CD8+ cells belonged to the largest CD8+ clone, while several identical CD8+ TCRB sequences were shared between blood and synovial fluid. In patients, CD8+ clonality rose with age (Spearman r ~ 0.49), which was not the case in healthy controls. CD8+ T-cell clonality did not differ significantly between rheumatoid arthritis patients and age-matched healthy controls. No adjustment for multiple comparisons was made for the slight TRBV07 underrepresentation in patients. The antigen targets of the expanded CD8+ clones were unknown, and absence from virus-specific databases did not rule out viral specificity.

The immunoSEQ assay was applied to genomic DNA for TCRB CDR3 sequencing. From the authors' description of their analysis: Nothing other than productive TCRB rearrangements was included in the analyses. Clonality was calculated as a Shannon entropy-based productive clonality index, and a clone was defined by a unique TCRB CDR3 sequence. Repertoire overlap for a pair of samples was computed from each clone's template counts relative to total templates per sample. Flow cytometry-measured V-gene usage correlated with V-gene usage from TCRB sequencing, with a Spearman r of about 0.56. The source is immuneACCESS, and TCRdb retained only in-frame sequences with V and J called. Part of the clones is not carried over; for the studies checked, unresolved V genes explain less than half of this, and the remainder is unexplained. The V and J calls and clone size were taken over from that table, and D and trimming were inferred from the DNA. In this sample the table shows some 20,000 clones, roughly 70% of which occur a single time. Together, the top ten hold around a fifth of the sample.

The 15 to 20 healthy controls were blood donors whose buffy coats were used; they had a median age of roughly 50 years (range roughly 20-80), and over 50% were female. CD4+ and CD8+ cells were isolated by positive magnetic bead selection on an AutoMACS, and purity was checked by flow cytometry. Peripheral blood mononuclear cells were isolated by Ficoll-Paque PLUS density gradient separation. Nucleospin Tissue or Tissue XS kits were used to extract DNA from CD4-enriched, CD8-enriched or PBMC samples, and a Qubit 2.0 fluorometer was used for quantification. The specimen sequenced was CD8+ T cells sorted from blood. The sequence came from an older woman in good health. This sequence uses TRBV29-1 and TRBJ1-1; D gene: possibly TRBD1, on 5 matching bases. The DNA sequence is TGCAGCGTTGGGGTCCAGGGACGCACTGAAGCTTTCTTT. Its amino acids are CSVGVQGRTEAFF.